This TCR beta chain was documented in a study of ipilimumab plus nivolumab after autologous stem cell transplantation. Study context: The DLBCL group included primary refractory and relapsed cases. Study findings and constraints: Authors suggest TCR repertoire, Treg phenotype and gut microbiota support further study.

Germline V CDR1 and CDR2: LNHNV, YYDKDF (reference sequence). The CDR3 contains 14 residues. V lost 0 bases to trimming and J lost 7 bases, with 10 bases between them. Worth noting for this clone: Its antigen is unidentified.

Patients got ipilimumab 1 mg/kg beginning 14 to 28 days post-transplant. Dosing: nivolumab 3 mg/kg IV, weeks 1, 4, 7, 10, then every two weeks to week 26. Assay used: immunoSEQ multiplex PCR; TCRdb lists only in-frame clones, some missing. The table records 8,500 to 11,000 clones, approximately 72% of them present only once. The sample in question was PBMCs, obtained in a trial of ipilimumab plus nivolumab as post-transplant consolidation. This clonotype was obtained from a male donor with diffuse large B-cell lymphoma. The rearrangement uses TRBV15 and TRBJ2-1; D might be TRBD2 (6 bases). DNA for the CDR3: TGTGCCACCAGCAGAGATCGTGCGGGGAATGAGCAGTTCTTC. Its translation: CATSRDRAGNEQFF.